These T cell receptor beta chains were read from a single sample in a study of Ad26.COV2.S vaccination and SARS-CoV-2 variants. Produced via immunoSEQ multiplex PCR; TCRdb's table is partial and in-frame only. The data contain 440,000 or so clones, about 90% of them singletons. Source: peripheral blood, taken in a trial of Ad26.COV2.S vaccine versus placebo. These receptors all stem from a person aged 18 to 65 who received the Ad26.COV2.S COVID-19 vaccine or a placebo. Each CDR3 is given with its conserved first and last residue. Fields, in order: V gene, clone size, J gene, D gene, CDR3 protein, CDR3 DNA. The D gene is left open where the match is weak. Expanded clones get a size class; other rows say once, few or many, or leave the size out.

TRBV4-3	.	TRBJ2-3	TRBD2	CASSQGIAGVDTQYF	TGCGCCAGCAGCCAAGGGATAGCGGGTGTTGATACGCAGTATTTT
TRBV6-5	.	TRBJ1-3	TRBD1	CASQLDRVGNTIYF	TGTGCCAGCCAATTGGACAGGGTTGGAAACACCATATATTTT
TRBV11-2	.	TRBJ2-2	.	CASSLDLGTGELFF	TGTGCCAGCAGCTTAGATCTGGGAACCGGGGAGCTGTTTTTT
TRBV7-4	.	TRBJ2-4	.	CASSFQGQGVKRAKNIQYF	TGTGCCAGCAGCTTCCAGGGGCAGGGTGTGAAAAGGGCCAAAAACATTCAGTACTTC
TRBV19	.	TRBJ2-7	TRBD1	CASSSGQLGLGYEQYF	TGTGCCAGTAGTTCGGGACAGTTGGGTTTAGGCTACGAGCAGTACTTC
TRBV19	once	TRBJ1-5	.	CASSVRDTNQPQHF	TGTGCCAGTAGCGTCCGGGACACCAATCAGCCCCAGCATTTT
TRBV7-9	.	TRBJ1-2	.	CASSLGLADNYGYTF	TGTGCCAGCAGCTTAGGCCTTGCGGATAACTATGGCTACACCTTC
TRBV6-5	few	TRBJ1-2	.	CASSLSTRHGYTF	TGTGCCAGCAGTCTGTCGACCCGACACGGCTACACCTTC
TRBV6-8	.	TRBJ1-1	TRBD1	CASSYSQGAVDTEAFF	TGTGCCAGCAGTTACTCTCAGGGGGCGGTGGACACTGAAGCTTTCTTT
TRBV27	.	TRBJ2-7	.	CASSATVTYEQYF	TGTGCCAGCAGCGCTACAGTAACCTACGAGCAGTACTTC
TRBV5-8	.	TRBJ1-1	.	CASSLIESGNTEAFF	TGTGCCAGCAGCTTGATCGAGTCAGGGAACACTGAAGCTTTCTTT
TRBV12-3/TRBV12-4	few	TRBJ1-2	.	CASSRGTGYTF	TGTGCCAGCAGCCGGGGGACGGGCTACACCTTC
TRBV4-3	.	TRBJ2-7	.	CASSQEVYYEQYF	TGCGCCAGCAGCCAAGAAGTCTACTACGAGCAGTACTTC
TRBV27	.	TRBJ2-7	TRBD1	CASSSGTGPHEQYF	TGTGCCAGCAGCTCCGGGACAGGTCCCCACGAGCAGTACTTC
TRBV3-1/TRBV3-2	.	TRBJ2-7	TRBD1	CASSQGGDRAGEQYF	TGTGCCAGCAGCCAAGGCGGGGACAGGGCGGGGGAGCAGTACTTC
TRBV11-2	.	TRBJ2-1	.	CASSLGTVPEQFF	TGTGCCAGCAGCTTAGGAACAGTCCCTGAGCAGTTCTTC
TRBV29-1	.	TRBJ2-7	TRBD1	CSVEGDRLYEQYF	TGCAGCGTTGAAGGGGACAGGCTGTACGAGCAGTACTTC
TRBV5-1	once	TRBJ2-5	TRBD2	CASSSKLAGVETQYF	TGCGCCAGCAGCTCAAAACTAGCGGGGGTAGAGACCCAGTACTTC
TRBV28	.	TRBJ2-2	.	CASSPTWTNTGELFF	TGTGCCAGCAGCCCCACCTGGACAAACACCGGGGAGCTGTTTTTT
TRBV28	few	TRBJ1-1	.	CASSLAGVGTEAFF	TGTGCCAGCAGTTTGGCGGGGGTGGGCACTGAAGCTTTCTTT
TRBV7-2	.	TRBJ1-6	TRBD1	CASTLPGQGNSPLHF	TGTGCCAGCACCCTCCCGGGACAGGGGAATTCACCCCTCCACTTT
TRBV3-1/TRBV3-2	.	TRBJ2-7	.	CASSQQQGGYEQYF	TGTGCCAGCAGCCAACAGCAGGGTGGCTACGAGCAGTACTTC
TRBV5-1	.	TRBJ1-1	TRBD1	CASSYTGANTEAFF	TGCGCCAGCAGCTATACAGGGGCGAACACTGAAGCTTTCTTT
TRBV2	.	TRBJ2-1	.	CASSVWQWKEQFF	TGTGCCAGCAGTGTTTGGCAATGGAAGGAGCAGTTCTTC
TRBV6-5	once	TRBJ2-1	.	CASTRPDIDEQFF	TGTGCCAGCACCCGCCCTGATATCGATGAGCAGTTCTTC
TRBV7-9	.	TRBJ1-1	.	CASSPSGSTEAFF	TGTGCCAGCAGCCCATCGGGGTCGACTGAAGCTTTCTTT
TRBV4-1	.	TRBJ1-1	.	CASSQVRAPEAFF	TGCGCCAGCAGCCAAGTCAGGGCCCCTGAAGCTTTCTTT
TRBV19	.	TRBJ1-5	TRBD1	CASSPGDRVYQPQHF	TGTGCCAGTAGTCCCGGGGACAGGGTTTACCAGCCCCAGCATTTT
TRBV28	once	TRBJ2-5	.	CASSPKITGWGETQYF	TGTGCCAGCAGTCCTAAAATTACAGGGTGGGGGGAGACCCAGTACTTC
TRBV7-2	once	TRBJ2-7	.	CASSFGTFGSYEQYF	TGTGCCAGCAGCTTTGGTACCTTCGGCTCCTACGAGCAGTACTTC
TRBV19	.	TRBJ2-1	TRBD2	CASSLGILAGGRNEQFF	TGTGCCAGTAGTCTCGGGATTCTAGCGGGGGGGCGAAATGAGCAGTTCTTC
TRBV7-9	.	TRBJ2-7	.	CASSLYQGPYYEQYF	TGTGCCAGCAGCTTGTACCAGGGGCCTTACTACGAGCAGTACTTC
TRBV18	few	TRBJ1-6	.	CASSPQGSYNSPLHF	TGTGCCAGCTCACCGCAGGGATCCTATAATTCACCCCTCCACTTT
TRBV20-1	.	TRBJ1-1	.	CSASKGAANTEAFF	TGCAGTGCTAGTAAAGGGGCAGCGAACACTGAAGCTTTCTTT
TRBV12-5	.	TRBJ2-5	.	CASGLVRLSPGAQYF	TGTGCTAGTGGTTTGGTACGCCTTTCTCCAGGGGCCCAGTACTTC
TRBV30	.	TRBJ2-5	TRBD1	CAWSVLFPGQGAGETQYF	TGTGCCTGGAGTGTACTTTTTCCGGGACAGGGGGCAGGAGAGACCCAGTACTTC
TRBV28	.	TRBJ2-1	.	CASSGEDEQFF	TGTGCCAGTTCAGGGGAAGATGAGCAGTTCTTC
TRBV19	.	TRBJ1-5	.	CASSIPLSNQPQHF	TGTGCCAGTAGTATCCCTCTTAGCAATCAGCCCCAGCATTTT
TRBV5-1	.	TRBJ1-2	TRBD1	CASSIPGQGGSYTF	TGCGCCAGCAGTATCCCGGGACAGGGGGGTAGCTACACCTTC
TRBV20-1	.	TRBJ2-7	.	CSASGSYEQYF	TGCAGTGCTAGTGGTTCCTACGAGCAGTACTTC
TRBV30	few	TRBJ1-6	.	CAWSTRVGSPLHF	TGTGCCTGGAGTACGAGGGTTGGTTCACCCCTCCACTTT
TRBV7-2	.	TRBJ2-7	.	CASSPFSGSSYEQYF	TGTGCCAGCAGCCCTTTCTCGGGGAGCTCCTACGAGCAGTACTTC
TRBV5-5	.	TRBJ1-1	.	CASSLGGTLNTEAFF	TGTGCCAGCAGCTTGGGCGGGACACTGAACACTGAAGCTTTCTTT